The 7 T cell receptor beta chains in this list originate from one sample, sequenced in a study of T cells in Graves' hyperthyroidism and ophthalmopathy. Amplification targeted TCR beta CDR3 regions from RNA transcripts. The HTBI primer set served for first-round RT-PCR of the TCR CDR3. TCRdb re-derived calls from the multiplex PCR reads in MiXCR, one entry per CDR3 protein. This sample has under 400,000 distinct CDR3 sequences, with 15% found just once. What was sequenced was blood. Receptors originate from a woman in her sixties with Graves' ophthalmopathy.

Many counts were recorded for this clonotype. The chain joins TRBV20-1 to TRBJ2-7; possibly TRBD1 for D (5 bases). This CDR3 has 12 residues. V was cut by 4 bases and J by 6 bases, with 13 bases left in between. In germline, CDR1 is DFQATT, CDR2 SNEGSKA (reference sequence). CDR3 region: CSATQGTSEQYF. The CDR3 coding sequence is TGCAGTGCTACCCAGGGTACGAGCGAGCAGTACTTC.

This clonotype was seen more than once but under ten times. This chain connects TRBV20-1 to TRBJ2-7; TRBD2 is a possible D gene (6 bases). Deletions cut 4 bases from V and 4 bases from J, with 11 bases between. Germline-derived CDR1 and CDR2 are DFQATT and SNEGSKA (reference sequence). This CDR3 has 12 residues. DNA for the CDR3: TGCAGTGCTATGTACGGGGGTTACGAGCAGTACTTC. Its protein is CSAMYGGYEQYF.

This clonotype was detected many times. This chain connects TRBV2 to TRBJ2-7, with D perhaps matching TRBD2 (5 bases). Trimming cost V 7 bases and J 2 bases, with 12 bases left between them. This CDR3 has 13 amino acids. Germline V gene lookup returns CDR1 SNHLY and CDR2 FYNNEI. The CDR3: CASNPGGPYEQYF. CDR3 DNA sequence: TGTGCCAGCAACCCCGGAGGCCCCTACGAGCAGTACTTC. Full variable domain (rest looked up from reference TRBV2 and TRBJ2-7): EPEVTQTPSHQVTQMGQEVILRCVPISNHLYFYWYRQILGQKVEFLVSFYNNEISEKSEIFDDQFSVERPDGSNFTLKIRSTKLEDSAMYFCASNPGGPYEQYFGPGTRLTVT.

The table lists this clonotype with many counts. The CDR3 region is CASSSGTAREQFF. In DNA, the CDR3 is TGTGCCAGCAGCTCCGGGACCGCCAGAGAGCAGTTCTTC. The gene calls are TRBV11-2 and TRBJ2-1, with D perhaps matching TRBD1 or TRBD2 (5 bases each). CDR1 SGHAT and CDR2 FQNNGV come from the germline V gene. Between the trimmed V and J ends, which lost 4 bases and 10 bases, there was a span of 14 bases. This CDR3 is built from 13 residues.

This sequence joins TRBV24-1 and TRBJ2-7, with TRBD1 as a possible D gene (6 bases). The CDR3 has 14 residues. Trimming took 7 bases from V and 2 from J, leaving 14 bases between them. The germline CDR1 and CDR2 sequences are KGHDR and SFDVKD. The CDR3 region is CATSRPGDAYEQYF. The CDR3 bases are TGTGCCACCAGCCGCCCAGGGGATGCCTACGAGCAGTACTTC.

This clonotype has a count of ten or more. The chain links TRBV28 to TRBJ2-1; 13 nucleotides line up with TRBD2. The V segment lost 5 bases and the J segment 10 bases; nucleotides outside the gene matches: 8. The CDR3 is 15 residues long. Germline CDR1 MDHEN, CDR2 SYDVKM. The CDR3 DNA reads TGTGCCAGCAGTACCGGGACTAGCGGGGACTGGGAGCAGTTCTTC. Translating it yields CASSTGTSGDWEQFF.

The sample holds many counts of this clonotype. V gene TRBV12-5 combines with J gene TRBJ2-7, with D possibly called TRBD1 or TRBD2 (5 bases each). V gave up 3 bases and J gave up 0 bases, with 6 bases separating them. Germline V lookup: CDR1 LGHNT, CDR2 FRNRAP. There are 13 residues in the CDR3. In DNA form, the CDR3 reads TGTGCTAGTGGTTTTGGGGGCTCCTACGAGCAGTACTTC. Residues: CASGFGGSYEQYF.